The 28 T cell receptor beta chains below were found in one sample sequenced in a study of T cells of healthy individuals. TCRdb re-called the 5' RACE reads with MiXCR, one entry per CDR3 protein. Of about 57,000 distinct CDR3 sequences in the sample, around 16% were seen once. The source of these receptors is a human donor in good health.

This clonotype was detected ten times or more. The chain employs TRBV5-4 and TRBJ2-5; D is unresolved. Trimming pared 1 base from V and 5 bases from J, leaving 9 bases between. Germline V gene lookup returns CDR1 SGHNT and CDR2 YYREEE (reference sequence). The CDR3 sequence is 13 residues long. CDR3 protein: CASSLWVGETQYF. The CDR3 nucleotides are TGTGCCAGCAGCTTGTGGGTAGGCGAGACCCAGTACTTC.

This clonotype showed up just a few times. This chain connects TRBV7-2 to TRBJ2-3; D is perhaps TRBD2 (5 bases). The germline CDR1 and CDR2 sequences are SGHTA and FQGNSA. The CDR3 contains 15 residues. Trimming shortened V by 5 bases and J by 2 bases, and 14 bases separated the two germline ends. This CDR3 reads CASSPGLIITDTQYF. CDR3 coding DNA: TGTGCCAGCAGCCCTGGACTCATAATCACAGATACGCAGTATTTT.

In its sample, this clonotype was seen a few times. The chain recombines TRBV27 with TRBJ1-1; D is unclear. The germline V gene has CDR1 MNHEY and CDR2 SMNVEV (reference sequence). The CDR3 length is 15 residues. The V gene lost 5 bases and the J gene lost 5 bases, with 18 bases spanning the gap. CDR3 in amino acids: CASSTNTGLGTEAFF. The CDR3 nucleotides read TGTGCCAGCAGTACCAACACTGGCCTTGGAACTGAAGCTTTCTTT.

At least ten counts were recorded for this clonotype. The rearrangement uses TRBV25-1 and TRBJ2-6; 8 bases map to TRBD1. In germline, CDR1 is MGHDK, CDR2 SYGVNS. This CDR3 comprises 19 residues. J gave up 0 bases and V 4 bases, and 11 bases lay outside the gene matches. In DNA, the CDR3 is TGTGCCAGCAGTGGAGTTATGACAGGGGCAAACTCTGGGGCCAACGTCCTGACTTTC. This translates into CASSGVMTGANSGANVLTF.

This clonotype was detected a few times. The CDR3 sequence: CASSLGQVPYEQYF. The DNA for the CDR3 is TGTGCCAGCAGTTTAGGACAGGTACCCTACGAGCAGTACTTC. This chain links TRBV27 with TRBJ2-7; TRBD1 matches 7 bases. Germline CDR1 and CDR2: MNHEY and SMNVEV (reference sequence). The CDR3 is 14 amino acids. Trimming cost V 2 bases and J 2 bases; bases outside gene matches: 3.

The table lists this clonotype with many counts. In DNA, the CDR3 is TGTGCCACCAGTGATTTGACTAGCGGGGGGGCCGGTATCGATGAGCAGTTCTTC. Translation gives CATSDLTSGGAGIDEQFF. The chain has TRBV24-1 and TRBJ2-1; 13 bases are a match to TRBD2. J lost 8 bases, V lost 0 bases, and 9 bases had no gene match. The CDR3 consists of 18 residues. CDR1 and CDR2 from the germline V gene are KGHDR and SFDVKD.

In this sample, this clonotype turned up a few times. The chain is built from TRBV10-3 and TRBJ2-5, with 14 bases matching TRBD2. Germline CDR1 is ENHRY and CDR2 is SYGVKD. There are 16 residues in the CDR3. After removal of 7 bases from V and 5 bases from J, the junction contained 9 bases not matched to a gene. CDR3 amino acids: CAINQGLAGAFETQYF. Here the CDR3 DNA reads TGTGCCATCAACCAGGGACTAGCGGGAGCCTTTGAGACCCAGTACTTC.

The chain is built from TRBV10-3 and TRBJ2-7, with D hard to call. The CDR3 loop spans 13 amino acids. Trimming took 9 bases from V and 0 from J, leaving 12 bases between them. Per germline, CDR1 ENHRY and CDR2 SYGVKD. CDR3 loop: CAIVTERSYEQYF. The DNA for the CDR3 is TGTGCCATAGTGACGGAGCGCTCCTACGAGCAGTACTTC.

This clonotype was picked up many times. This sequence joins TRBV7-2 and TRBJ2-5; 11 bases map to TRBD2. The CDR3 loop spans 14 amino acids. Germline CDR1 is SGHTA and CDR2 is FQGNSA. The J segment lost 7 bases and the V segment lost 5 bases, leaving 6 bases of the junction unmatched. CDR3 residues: CASSTGTSGATQYF. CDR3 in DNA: TGTGCCAGCAGCACAGGGACTAGCGGAGCGACCCAGTACTTC.

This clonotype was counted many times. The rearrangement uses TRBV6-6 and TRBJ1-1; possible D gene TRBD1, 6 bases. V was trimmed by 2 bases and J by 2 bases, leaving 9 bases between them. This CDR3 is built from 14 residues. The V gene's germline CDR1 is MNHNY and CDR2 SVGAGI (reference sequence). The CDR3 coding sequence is TGTGCCAGCAGTTACGACGGGGGCAACACTGAAGCTTTCTTT. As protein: CASSYDGGNTEAFF.

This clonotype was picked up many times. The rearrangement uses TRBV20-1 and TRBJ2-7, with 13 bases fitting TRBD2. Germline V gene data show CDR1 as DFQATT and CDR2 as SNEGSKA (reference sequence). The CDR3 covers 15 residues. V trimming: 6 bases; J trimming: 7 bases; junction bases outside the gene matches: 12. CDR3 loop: CSAPRRTSGRSEQYF. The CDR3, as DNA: TGCAGTGCCCCCAGGAGGACTAGCGGGAGAAGTGAGCAGTACTTC.

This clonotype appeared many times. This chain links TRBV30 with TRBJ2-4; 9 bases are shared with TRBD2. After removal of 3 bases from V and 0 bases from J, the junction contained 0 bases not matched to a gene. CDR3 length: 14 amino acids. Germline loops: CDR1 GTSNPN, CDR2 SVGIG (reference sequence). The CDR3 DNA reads TGTGCCTGGAGACTAGCGGGAGCCAAAAACATTCAGTACTTC. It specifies CAWRLAGAKNIQYF.

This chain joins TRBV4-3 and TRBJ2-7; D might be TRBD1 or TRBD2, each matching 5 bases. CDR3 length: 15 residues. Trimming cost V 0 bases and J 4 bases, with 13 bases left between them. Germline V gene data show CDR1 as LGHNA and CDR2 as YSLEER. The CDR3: CASSQDTDEGYEQYF. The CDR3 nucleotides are TGCGCCAGCAGCCAAGATACCGATGAGGGGTACGAGCAGTACTTC.

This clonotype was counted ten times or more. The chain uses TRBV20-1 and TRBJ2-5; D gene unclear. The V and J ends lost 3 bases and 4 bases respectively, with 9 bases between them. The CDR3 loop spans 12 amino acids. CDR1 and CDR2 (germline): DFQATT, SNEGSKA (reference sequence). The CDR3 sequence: CSARWGSETQYF. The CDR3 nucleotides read TGCAGTGCTAGGTGGGGTTCAGAGACCCAGTACTTC.

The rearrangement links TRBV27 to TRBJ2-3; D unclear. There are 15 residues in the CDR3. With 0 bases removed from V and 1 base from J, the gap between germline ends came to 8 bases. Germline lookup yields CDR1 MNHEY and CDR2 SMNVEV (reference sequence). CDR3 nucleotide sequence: TGTGCCAGCAGTTTATCCGGGCTGCGCACAGATACGCAGTATTTT. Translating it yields CASSLSGLRTDTQYF.

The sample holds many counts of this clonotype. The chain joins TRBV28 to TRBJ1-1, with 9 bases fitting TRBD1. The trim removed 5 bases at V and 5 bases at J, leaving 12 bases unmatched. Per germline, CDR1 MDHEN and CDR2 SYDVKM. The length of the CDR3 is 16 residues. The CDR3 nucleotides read TGTGCCAGCAGTAAGGCCCGGACAGGGGAGGTGACTGAAGCTTTCTTT. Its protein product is CASSKARTGEVTEAFF.

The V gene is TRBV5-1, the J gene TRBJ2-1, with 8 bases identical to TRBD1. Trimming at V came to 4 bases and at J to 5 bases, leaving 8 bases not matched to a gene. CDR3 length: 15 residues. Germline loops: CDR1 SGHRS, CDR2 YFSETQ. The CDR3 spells CASSVQGAEDNEQFF. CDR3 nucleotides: TGCGCCAGCAGCGTCCAGGGGGCCGAGGACAATGAGCAGTTCTTC.

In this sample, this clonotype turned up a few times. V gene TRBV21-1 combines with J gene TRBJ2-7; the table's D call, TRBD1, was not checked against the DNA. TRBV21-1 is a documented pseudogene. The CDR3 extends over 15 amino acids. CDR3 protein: CASSLGGAEGYEQYF. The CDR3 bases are TGTGCCAGCAGCCTGGGGGGGGCGGAGGGCTACGAGCAGTACTTC.

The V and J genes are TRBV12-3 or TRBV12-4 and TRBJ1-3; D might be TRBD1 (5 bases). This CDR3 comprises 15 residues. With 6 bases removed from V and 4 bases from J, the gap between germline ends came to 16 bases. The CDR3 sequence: CASSPPGTRGNTIYF. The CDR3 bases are TGTGCCAGCAGCCCCCCAGGGACGAGGGGAAACACCATATATTTT.

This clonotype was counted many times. CDR3: CASSAVLGSNTEAFF. The CDR3 DNA sequence: TGCGCCAGCAGCGCCGTTCTGGGATCTAACACTGAAGCTTTCTTT. V usage is TRBV5-1 and J usage is TRBJ1-1, with D uncertain. V lost 4 bases to trimming and J lost 2 bases, with 15 bases between them. This CDR3 region has 15 residues. Germline CDR1 and CDR2: SGHRS and YFSETQ.

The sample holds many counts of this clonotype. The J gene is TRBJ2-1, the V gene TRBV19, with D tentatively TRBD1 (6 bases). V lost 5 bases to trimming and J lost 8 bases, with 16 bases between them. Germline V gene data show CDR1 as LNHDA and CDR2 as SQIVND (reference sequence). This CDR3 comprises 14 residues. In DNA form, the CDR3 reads TGTGCCAGTAGTCCAGGGGCTGGGAGCGATGAGCAGTTCTTC. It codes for CASSPGAGSDEQFF.

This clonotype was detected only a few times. The CDR3, as DNA: TGCGCCAGCAGCTTGGGACAGGACTCCTACGAGCAGTACTTC. It yields the protein CASSLGQDSYEQYF. The chain carries TRBV5-1 and TRBJ2-7, with a tentative D call TRBD1 (6 bases). The CDR3 has 14 residues. With 0 bases removed from V and 0 bases from J, the gap between germline ends came to 7 bases. The germline gives CDR1 SGHRS, CDR2 YFSETQ.

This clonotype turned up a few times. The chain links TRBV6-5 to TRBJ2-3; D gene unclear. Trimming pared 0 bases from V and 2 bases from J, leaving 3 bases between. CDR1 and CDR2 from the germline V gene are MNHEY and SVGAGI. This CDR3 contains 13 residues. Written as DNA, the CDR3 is TGTGCCAGCAGTTACTCGCACACAGATACGCAGTATTTT. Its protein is CASSYSHTDTQYF.

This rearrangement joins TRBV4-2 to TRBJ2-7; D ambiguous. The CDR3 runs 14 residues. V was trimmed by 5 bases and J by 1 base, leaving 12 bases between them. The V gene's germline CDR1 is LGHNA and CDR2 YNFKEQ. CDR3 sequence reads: CASSSTTFSYEQYF. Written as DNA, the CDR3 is TGTGCCAGCAGCTCCACGACATTTTCCTACGAGCAGTACTTC.

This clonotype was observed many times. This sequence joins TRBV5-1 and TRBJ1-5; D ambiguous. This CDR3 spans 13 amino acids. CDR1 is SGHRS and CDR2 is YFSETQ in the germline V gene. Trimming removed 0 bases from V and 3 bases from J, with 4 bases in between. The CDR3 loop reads CASSLGPNQPQHF. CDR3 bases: TGCGCCAGCAGCTTGGGGCCCAATCAGCCCCAGCATTTT.

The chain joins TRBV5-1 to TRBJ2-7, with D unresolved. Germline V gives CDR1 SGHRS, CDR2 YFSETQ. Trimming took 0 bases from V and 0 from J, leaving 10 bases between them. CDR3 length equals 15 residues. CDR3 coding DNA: TGCGCCAGCAGCTTGGATCGGTTTTCCTCCTACGAGCAGTACTTC. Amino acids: CASSLDRFSSYEQYF.

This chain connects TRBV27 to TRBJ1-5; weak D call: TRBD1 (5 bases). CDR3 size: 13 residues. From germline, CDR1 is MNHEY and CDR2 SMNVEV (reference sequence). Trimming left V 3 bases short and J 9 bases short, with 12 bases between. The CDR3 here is CASSFYRFWPQHF. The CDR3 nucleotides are TGTGCCAGCAGTTTTTACAGGTTTTGGCCCCAGCATTTT.

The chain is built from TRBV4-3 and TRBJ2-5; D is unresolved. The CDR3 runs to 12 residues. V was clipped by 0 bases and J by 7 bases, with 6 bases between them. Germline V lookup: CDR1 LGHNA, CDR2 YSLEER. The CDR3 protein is CASSQDRRTQYF. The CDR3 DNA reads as TGCGCCAGCAGCCAAGACAGGAGGACCCAGTACTTC.